The subject of this entry is one T cell receptor beta chain. Produced via immunoSEQ multiplex PCR; TCRdb's table is partial and in-frame only. Among roughly 38,000 clones listed, roughly nine tenths were seen once. Germline assignment: CDR1 SGHDT and CDR2 YYEEEE. This CDR3 has 18 residues. The junction had 14 bases not matched to a gene; V was cut back by 4 bases and J by 3 bases. The sample originates from a study of OX40 agonist ivuxolimab in advanced cancers. Study details: Ivuxolimab was administered intravenously to patients at 0.01 to 10 mg/kg every 2 weeks.

Sequences were derived from CD4+ or CD8+ T cells sorted from blood, sampled in a trial of the OX40 agonist ivuxolimab. This TCR derives from an adult with an advanced solid tumor such as melanoma, head and neck, liver or kidney cancer. The chain is built from TRBV5-6 and TRBJ2-2; 8 bases align to TRBD1. The CDR3 nucleotides are TGTGCCAGCAGCGACACCGGACAGGGATTTTGGTACACCGGGGAGCTGTTTTTT. Its translation is CASSDTGQGFWYTGELFF.